The clone carrying this T cell receptor beta chain was recorded many times. The antigen remains unidentified. The germline gives CDR1 SGHDT, CDR2 YYEEEE. Between the trimmed V and J ends, which lost 6 bases and 4 bases, there was a span of 12 bases. This CDR3 is built from 13 residues. This sample is part of a study of identical twins. General observations from the study: Models came in too low on out-of-frame TCR alpha sharing in monozygotic twins.

TCRdb re-derived calls from the 5' RACE reads in MiXCR, one entry per CDR3 protein. The sample carries around 280,000 distinct CDR3 sequences, approximately 8% recorded once. These data were likewise used in another study, on yellow fever vaccine responses in identical twins.

This clonotype originated in a woman aged 18-30 years in good health. The sample taken for sequencing was memory (CD45RO+) T cells sorted from blood. J is TRBJ2-3 and V is TRBV5-6; D is undetermined. The CDR3 is CASTKSRPDTQYF. CDR3 sequence (DNA): TGTGCCAGCACCAAAAGTCGACCAGATACGCAGTATTTT.